The entry below describes one TCR beta chain. The antigen is unknown. V was clipped by 4 bases and J by 4 bases, with 11 bases between them. The CDR3 contains 14 residues. In germline, CDR1 is ENHRY, CDR2 SYGVKD. PCR amplification relied on 60 Vbeta primers (plus 13 Jbeta primers). Assay used: immunoSEQ multiplex PCR; TCRdb lists only in-frame clones, some missing. The data show 100,000 to 150,000 clones, around 70% seen once. These data come from a study of cytomegalovirus exposure and HLA in healthy donors. General study points: Later analysis demonstrated an association between a missense DCLRE1C variant and TCR beta V- and J-gene trimming. Specific recognition of CMV antigens was confirmed in vitro for a few chains (all CMV-associated). Investigators reported 150 to 200 TCR beta chains as tied to cytomegalovirus. The study dropped some indistinguishable V segments, TRBV6-2 and TRBV6-3 among them.

The sample taken for sequencing was PBMCs. The V and J genes are TRBV10-3 and TRBJ1-5; no clear D gene. The sequence came from a woman in her thirties or forties in good health and CMV-seropositive. CDR3 residues: CAISVAGSNQPQHF. The DNA of the CDR3 is TGTGCCATCAGTGTAGCGGGCAGTAATCAGCCCCAGCATTTT.